This T cell receptor beta chain stems from a study of cytomegalovirus exposure and HLA in healthy donors. This clone was found once. Trimming shortened V by 4 bases and J by 4 bases, and 16 bases separated the two germline ends. The CDR3 runs 15 residues. Looked up from germline, CDR1 is SNHLY and CDR2 is FYNNEI. PCR primers comprised 60 Vbeta and 13 Jbeta primers. Produced via immunoSEQ multiplex PCR; TCRdb's table is partial and in-frame only. The sample lists around 140,000 clones; 85% to 90% were seen once. Sample: PBMCs. The chain carries TRBV2 and TRBJ1-2, with D perhaps TRBD1 (6 bases). This sequence originates from a woman in her thirties in good health and CMV-seronegative. DNA for the CDR3: TGTGCCAGCAGTGTCACCCCTACAGGGTCCTATGGCTACACCTTC. Residues: CASSVTPTGSYGYTF.